The T cell receptor (beta chain) described here comes from a study of OX40 agonist ivuxolimab in advanced cancers. General study points: At 0.1 to 3.0 mg/kg, CD4+ and CD8+ blood T cells expanded clonally by week 6. Fewer expanded clones were found on average in CD4+ than in CD8+ T cells.

About this clone: Its target is not known.

Peripheral blood came from all dose cohorts at three timepoints. This CDR3 contains 16 residues. Trimming took off 0 bases at V and 2 bases at J, with 13 bases between the two ends. Germline assignment: CDR1 WNHNN and CDR2 SYGVQD (reference sequence). Produced via immunoSEQ multiplex PCR; TCRdb's table is partial and in-frame only. The data contain 87,000 or so clones, around 87% of them seen just once; the ten biggest clones take up around 1.5%. The V and J genes are TRBV10-1 and TRBJ2-5; D unclear. This sequence was found in an adult with an advanced solid tumor such as melanoma, head and neck, liver or kidney cancer. The sample in question was CD4+ or CD8+ T cells sorted from blood, obtained in a trial of the OX40 agonist ivuxolimab. CDR3 sequence (DNA): TGCGCCAGCAGTGAGTCGCTAAGAGGTCCACAAGAGACCCAGTACTTC. This encodes CASSESLRGPQETQYF.